This T cell receptor beta chain was sequenced during a study of vaccination effects on CD4 cells after COVID-19. At the level of the study: They grew over 1.5 million PBMC in each well, adding 10 IU/ml IL-2 and 10 ug/ml peptides.

For this clone: The antigen is unknown.

Subsequent to a culture period of about ten days, CD4+ T cells were isolated. Data came from immunoSEQ multiplex PCR; TCRdb stores just in-frame clones and leaves some out. Of 40,000 to 55,000 clones listed, approximately 81% are singletons. The ends were cut back, 4 bases at V and 1 base at J, with 12 bases in the middle. This CDR3 is 15 amino acids long. Germline-derived CDR1 and CDR2 are SGHTA and FQGTGA. This sample comprised CD4+ T cells from PBMCs cultured without peptide, obtained before COVID-19 vaccination. The V and J genes are TRBV7-3 and TRBJ2-3, with D perhaps matching TRBD2 (6 bases). The receptor was derived from a human donor who had a prior SARS-CoV-2 infection. The CDR3 bases are TGTGCCAGCAGCTCCCGCGGGGCCCGCACAGATACGCAGTATTTT. This encodes CASSSRGARTDTQYF.